This passage covers 6 T cell receptor beta chains from one sample sequenced in a study of shared clonotypes between healthy human individuals. The assay was immunoSEQ multiplex PCR, and TCRdb's table has in-frame clones only and misses some. The profile covers around 940,000 clones, with over 75% appearing a single time and about 1.5% taken by the ten largest. The sample was memory CD4+ T cells sorted from blood. Subset in this sample: CD45RA-negative fraction. All receptors derive from a man aged 18 to 29 in good health.

Comments on this clone: Other DNA sequences in this sample translate to the same CDR3. The gene calls are TRBV7-9 and TRBJ1-1; D is possibly TRBD1 (5 bases). Looked up from germline, CDR1 is SEHNR and CDR2 is FQNEAQ (reference sequence). This CDR3 is built from 14 residues. Trimming pared 1 base from V and 2 bases from J, leaving 8 bases between. The CDR3 sequence: CASSLGGENTEAFF. The CDR3 coding sequence is TGTGCCAGCAGCTTAGGGGGGGAAAACACTGAAGCTTTCTTT.

V is TRBV19 and J is TRBJ2-7, with D perhaps TRBD1 (6 bases). The CDR3 covers 14 residues. Trimming stripped 5 bases from V and 2 bases from J, with 13 bases between. Germline assignment: CDR1 LNHDA and CDR2 SQIVND (reference sequence). CDR3 sequence: CASSDDRSTYEQYF. DNA for the CDR3: TGTGCCAGTAGTGATGACAGGTCTACCTACGAGCAGTACTTC.

The chain has TRBV2 and TRBJ1-1, with no clear D. The CDR3 contains 14 residues. Trimming removed 1 base from V and 6 bases from J, with 12 bases in between. The germline CDR1 and CDR2 sequences are SNHLY and FYNNEI. CDR3 residues: CASSEGGRSSEAFF. The CDR3 nucleotides read TGTGCCAGCAGTGAAGGGGGTCGGTCCTCTGAAGCTTTCTTT.

This clone was seen more than once but under ten times. The rearrangement uses TRBV5-1 and TRBJ1-2; weak D call: TRBD1 (5 bases). Deletions cut 2 bases from V and 6 bases from J, with 11 bases between. This CDR3 region has 13 residues. Germline V gene sequence: CDR1 SGHRS, CDR2 YFSETQ. CDR3 DNA sequence: TGCGCCAGCAGCTTTCAGGGATCGAATGGCTACACCTTC. Translating it yields CASSFQGSNGYTF.

This clone was recorded a few times. Different DNA sequences within this sample yield the same CDR3. The chain has TRBV10-3 and TRBJ1-5; no clear D. The CDR3 totals 12 residues. CDR1 is ENHRY and CDR2 is SYGVKD in the germline V gene. Trimming left V 3 bases short and J 4 bases short, with 4 bases between. CDR3 amino acids: CAISEGNQPQHF. In DNA form, the CDR3 reads TGTGCCATCAGTGAAGGGAATCAGCCCCAGCATTTT.

V and J are TRBV4-1 and TRBJ2-1, with 12 positions matching TRBD2. The V segment lost 1 base and the J segment 10 bases; nucleotides outside the gene matches: 5. This CDR3 spans 15 amino acids. The germline V gene encodes CDR1 MGHRA and CDR2 YSYEKL. CDR3 DNA sequence: TGCGCCAGCAGCCAAGGACTAGCGGGAGCACTGGAGCAGTTCTTC. It yields the protein CASSQGLAGALEQFF.